This T cell receptor beta chain is drawn from a study of regulatory T cells in long-lasting Graves disease. Study in general: Antithyroid drug use was under 3 months in newly diagnosed Graves' patients. Study-level points and caveats: Persistent disease favored TRBV28, TRBJ1-2 and TRBJ2-5.

Both iRepertoire HTBI primers and Arm-PCR of CDR3 regions were used to build the TCR beta libraries. TCRdb used MiXCR to reprocess the multiplex PCR reads, holding one entry per CDR3 protein. The table lists over 350,000 distinct CDR3 sequences, 14% of them singletons. The CDR3 consists of 18 residues. Germline values: CDR1 MNHEY, CDR2 SMNVEV (reference sequence). Trimming cost V 7 bases and J 0 bases; bases outside gene matches: 14. Regarding this clonotype: What it binds is not known.

Time point indicated: newly diagnosed GD, antithyroid drugs for less than 3 months. Researchers made the TCR library from RNA that was extracted from PBMCs. These data were also filed under a second study, of T cells in Graves' hyperthyroidism and ophthalmopathy. That paper notes: First-round RT-PCR of the TCR CDR3 relied on the HTBI primer set.

Here the sequenced sample was peripheral blood mononuclear cells (PBMCs), taken at new diagnosis, from a patient treated with antithyroid drugs. The chain recombines TRBV27 with TRBJ1-3; 8 bases are a match to TRBD1. The TCR was taken from a woman in her forties or fifties with Graves disease. This CDR3 is CASTTRPGQALSGNTIYF. DNA of the CDR3: TGTGCCAGCACCACCCGCCCGGGACAGGCACTCTCTGGAAACACCATATATTTT.